The clone carrying this T cell receptor beta chain was observed a handful of times. Its antigen is not known. This CDR3 is also generated by other DNA sequences in the sample. The PCR had 60 Vbeta and 13 Jbeta primers. Generated by immunoSEQ multiplex PCR, the TCRdb table keeps only in-frame clones and is missing some. The sample holds around 190,000 clones; 60% to 80% are singletons and the top ten take approximately 2.5%. This entry comes from a study of cytomegalovirus exposure and HLA in healthy donors. Study-wide background: In an early release, HLA-typed donors contributed tens of millions of unique TCR sequences. Broader study findings: A reported reduction in N-insertions relative to the 666-donor mean was seen in an Asian-associated ancestry cluster in a later analysis.

V dropped 0 bases and J dropped 6 bases, with 9 bases sitting between them. Germline V gives CDR1 SGDLS, CDR2 YYNGEE. The CDR3 has 13 residues. The receptor's source is a man aged 55 to 69 in good health and CMV-seronegative. Sequenced: PBMCs. This chain uses TRBV9 with TRBJ1-2, with D possibly matching TRBD1 (5 bases). CDR3 in amino acids: CASSVEGVDGYTF. The CDR3 nucleotides are TGTGCCAGCAGCGTAGAAGGGGTCGATGGCTACACCTTC. The full variable domain, with the rest looked up from reference TRBV9 and TRBJ1-2, is DSGVTQTPKHLITATGQRVTLRCSPRSGDLSVYWYQQSLDQGLQFLIQYYNGEERAKGNILERFSAQQFPDLHSELNLSSLELGDSALYFCASSVEGVDGYTFGSGTRLTVV.